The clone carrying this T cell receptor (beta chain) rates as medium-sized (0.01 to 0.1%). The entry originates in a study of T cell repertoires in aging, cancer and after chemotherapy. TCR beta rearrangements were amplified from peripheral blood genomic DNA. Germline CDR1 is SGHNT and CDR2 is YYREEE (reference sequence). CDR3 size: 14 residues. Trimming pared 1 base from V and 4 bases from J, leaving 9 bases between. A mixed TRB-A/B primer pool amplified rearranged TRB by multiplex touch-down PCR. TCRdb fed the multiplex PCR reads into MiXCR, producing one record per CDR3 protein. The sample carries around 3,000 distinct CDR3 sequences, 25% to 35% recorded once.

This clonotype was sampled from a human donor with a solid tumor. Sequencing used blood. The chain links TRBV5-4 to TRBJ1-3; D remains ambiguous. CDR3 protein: CASSLWGTGNTIYF. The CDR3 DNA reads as TGTGCCAGCAGCTTGTGGGGAACCGGAAACACCATATATTTT. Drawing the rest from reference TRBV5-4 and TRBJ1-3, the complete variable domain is ETGVTQSPTHLIKTRGQQVTLRCSSQSGHNTVSWYQQALGQGPQFIFQYYREEENGRGNFPPRFSGLQFPNYSSELNVNALELDDSALYLCASSLWGTGNTIYFGEGSWLTVV.